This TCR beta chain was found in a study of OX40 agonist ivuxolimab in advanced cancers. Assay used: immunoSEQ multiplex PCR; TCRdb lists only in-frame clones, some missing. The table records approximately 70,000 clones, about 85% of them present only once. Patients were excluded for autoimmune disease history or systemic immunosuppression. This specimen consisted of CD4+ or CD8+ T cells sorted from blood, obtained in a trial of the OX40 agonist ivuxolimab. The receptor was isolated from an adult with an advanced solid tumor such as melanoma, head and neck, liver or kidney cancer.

The CDR3 bases are TGCGCCAGCAGCCCGACTAGCGGGAGCAACGAGCAGTACTTC. Translated, it gives CASSPTSGSNEQYF. The chain couples TRBV5-1 to TRBJ2-7; 12 bases map to TRBD2. V dropped 4 bases and J dropped 5; count of bases not matched to a gene: 4. Germline V gives CDR1 SGHRS, CDR2 YFSETQ. CDR3 length: 14 amino acids.